The 22 T cell receptor beta chains listed next were all sequenced from one sample in a study of regulatory T cells in long-lasting Graves disease. Time point: newly diagnosed GD, antithyroid drugs for less than 3 months. From RNA extracted from PBMCs, the TCR library was made. The TCR beta library used iRepertoire HTBI primers with Arm-PCR amplification of CDR3. TCRdb ran MiXCR on the multiplex PCR reads and lists one entry per CDR3 protein. The table lists 350,000 to 500,000 distinct CDR3 sequences, 11% to 15% of them singletons. This sample was shared with a second study, whose subject was T cells in Graves' hyperthyroidism and ophthalmopathy.

The source was peripheral blood mononuclear cells (PBMCs), collected at new diagnosis, from a patient treated with antithyroid drugs. Source of these receptors: a woman aged 45-65 years with Graves disease.

V gene TRBV29-1 combines with J gene TRBJ2-2, with TRBD2 as a possible D gene (6 bases). The length of the CDR3 is 13 residues. From germline, CDR1 is SQVTM and CDR2 ANQGSEA. V was shortened by 5 bases and J by 5 bases, with 12 bases between the two germline ends. The CDR3 sequence: CSVMIGTTGELFF. In DNA, the CDR3 is TGCAGCGTTATGATCGGGACTACCGGGGAGCTGTTTTTT.

This clonotype was counted only a few times. The genes are TRBV28 and TRBJ1-2, with 7 positions matching TRBD1. Germline loops: CDR1 MDHEN, CDR2 SYDVKM. The junction had 12 bases not matched to a gene; V was cut back by 6 bases and J by 5 bases. CDR3 length: 15 residues. CDR3 sequence: CASRAESGQLYGYTF. The CDR3 coding sequence is TGTGCCAGCAGGGCAGAATCGGGACAGCTTTATGGCTACACCTTC.

Many counts were recorded for this clonotype. J is TRBJ2-3 and V is TRBV6-1; the D is unclear. V gave up 11 bases and J gave up 2 bases, with 14 bases separating them. CDR1 MNHNS and CDR2 SASEGT come from the germline V gene. The CDR3 loop spans 13 amino acids. Here the CDR3 DNA reads TGTGCCGCAATGGTCACAGTCACAGATACGCAGTATTTT. This translates into CAAMVTVTDTQYF.

The table lists this clonotype with a few counts. The rearrangement joins TRBV20-1 to TRBJ2-6, with 8 bases lining up with TRBD1. The CDR3 sequence is 15 residues long. CDR1 is DFQATT and CDR2 is SNEGSKA in the germline V gene (reference sequence). V trimming: 3 bases; J trimming: 2 bases; junction bases outside the gene matches: 3. CDR3: CSASPQGAGANVLTF. The CDR3 DNA reads as TGCAGTGCTAGTCCACAGGGGGCTGGGGCCAACGTCCTGACTTTC.

This clonotype was detected ten times or more. The genes are TRBV6-1 and TRBJ2-5; TRBD1 agrees at 8 bases. The CDR3 length is 13 residues. In germline, CDR1 is MNHNS, CDR2 SASEGT. The V segment lost 4 bases and the J segment 5 bases; nucleotides outside the gene matches: 3. CDR3 in DNA: TGTGCCAGCAGTGCTTGGACAGGGGAGACCCAGTACTTC. It encodes CASSAWTGETQYF.

The sample holds a few counts of this clonotype. CDR3 DNA: TGTGCCTGGAGTGTGTCAGACAACTCCTACGAGCAGTACTTC. Amino acids: CAWSVSDNSYEQYF. The V call is TRBV30, the J call TRBJ2-7; D is unclear. Germline lookup yields CDR1 GTSNPN and CDR2 SVGIG (reference sequence). V lost 0 bases and J lost 0, with 9 bases in between. There are 14 residues in the CDR3.

This clonotype was recorded at least ten times. The rearrangement uses TRBV28 and TRBJ2-3; 11 bases align to TRBD2. Germline V gene data show CDR1 as MDHEN and CDR2 as SYDVKM. The CDR3 loop spans 23 amino acids. After removal of 3 bases from V and 0 bases from J, the junction contained 23 bases not matched to a gene. This chain's CDR3 is CASSFPLDLTSGSRISSTDTQYF. Written as DNA, the CDR3 is TGTGCCAGCAGTTTCCCACTTGATCTTACTAGCGGGAGTCGAATTTCTAGCACAGATACGCAGTATTTT.

Many counts were recorded for this clonotype. The V gene is TRBV28, the J gene TRBJ2-7; 11 bases agree with TRBD2. This CDR3 contains 12 residues. The germline CDR1 and CDR2 sequences are MDHEN and SYDVKM. CDR3 DNA sequence: TGTGCGACCGGGACTAGCGGCTACGAGCAGTACTTC. It specifies CATGTSGYEQYF. Full variable domain (outside the CDR3, taken from reference TRBV28 and TRBJ2-7): DVKVTQSSRYLVKRTGEKVFLECVQDMDHENMFWYRQDPGLGLRLIYFSYDVKMKEKGDIPEGYSVSREKKERFSLILESASTNQTSMYLCATGTSGYEQYFGPGTRLTVT.

As to this clonotype: The junction differs from germline at one of its ends, possibly a read error. The chain has TRBV10-3 and TRBJ2-2; 9 bases map to TRBD1. The germline V gene encodes CDR1 ENHRY and CDR2 SYGVKD. The CDR3 consists of 16 residues. The DNA of the CDR3 is TGTGCCATCAGTGAGACCGGACAGGGGAACATCGGGGAGCTGTTTTTT. Encoded protein: CAISETGQGNIGELFF.

Of note for this clonotype: This may arise from a read error, as a much more abundant clone is one base away. The J gene is TRBJ2-1, the V gene TRBV20-1; D gene ambiguous. Between the trimmed V and J ends, which lost 3 bases and 0 bases, there was a span of 6 bases. Germline CDR1 and CDR2: DFQATT and SNEGSKA (reference sequence). CDR3 size: 13 residues. Written as DNA, the CDR3 is TGCAGTGCTAGTCCGAACTCCTACAATGAGCAGTTCTTC. Its translation: CSASPNSYNEQFF.

The chain couples TRBV6-5 to TRBJ1-3; D may be TRBD1 (6 bases). Germline loops: CDR1 MNHEY, CDR2 SVGAGI. The CDR3 sequence is 16 residues long. Deletions cut 0 bases from V and 1 base from J, with 10 bases between. CDR3 region: CASSYSTGLSGNTIYF. The CDR3 DNA sequence: TGTGCCAGCAGTTACTCCACAGGGTTATCTGGAAACACCATATATTTT.

This clonotype was found many times. The chain links TRBV28 to TRBJ1-3, with unresolved D. Germline lookup yields CDR1 MDHEN and CDR2 SYDVKM. Trimming pared 5 bases from V and 0 bases from J, leaving 17 bases between. This CDR3 has 17 residues. The CDR3 reads CASSPIFPGYSGNTIYF. CDR3 in DNA: TGTGCCAGCAGTCCAATATTCCCGGGTTACTCTGGAAACACCATATATTTT.

The V gene is TRBV28, the J gene TRBJ2-3; no clear D gene. V was cut by 5 bases and J by 5 bases, with 8 bases left in between. From germline, CDR1 is MDHEN and CDR2 SYDVKM. This CDR3 has 12 residues. This chain's CDR3 is CASSEIGDTQYF. DNA for the CDR3: TGTGCCAGCAGTGAGATAGGAGATACGCAGTATTTT.

This clonotype has a handful of counts. This chain links TRBV20-1 with TRBJ2-1, with TRBD2 identical over 11 bases. The last part of the DNA fits TRBJ2-5 better; the J call may be wrong. The CDR3 contains 14 residues. Germline lookup yields CDR1 DFQATT and CDR2 SNEGSKA (reference sequence). CDR3 nucleotide sequence: TGCAGTGCTGTGAAGACTAGCGGGATTGAGACCCAGTACTTC. Residues: CSAVKTSGIETQYF.

The chain uses TRBV5-1 and TRBJ2-1, with 8 bases lining up with TRBD2. Trimming took 7 bases from V and 4 from J; bases not matched to a gene: 10. This CDR3 has 15 amino acids. Looked up from germline, CDR1 is SGHRS and CDR2 is YFSETQ. CDR3 sequence: CASGKTSEHYNEQFF. The CDR3 DNA sequence: TGCGCCAGCGGGAAGACTAGCGAGCATTACAATGAGCAGTTCTTC. Based on the CDR3 plus reference TRBV5-1 and TRBJ2-1, the full variable domain is KAGVTQTPRYLIKTRGQQVTLSCSPISGHRSVSWYQQTPGQGLQFLFEYFSETQRNKGNFPGRFSGRQFSNSRSEMNVSTLELGDSALYLCASGKTSEHYNEQFFGPGTRLTVL.

This clonotype was detected a few times. V gene TRBV3-1 combines with J gene TRBJ2-7; perhaps TRBD2 as D (6 bases). The CDR3 length is 15 residues. V shed 4 bases and J shed 2 bases, with 15 bases lying between them. Per the germline V gene, CDR1 is LGHDT and CDR2 is YNNKEL (reference sequence). The CDR3 DNA reads as TGTGCCAGCAGCCTGAGGGGCTCGGGAGCCTACGAGCAGTACTTC. Its translation: CASSLRGSGAYEQYF.

This clonotype was detected only a few times. The junction does not match germline at one end; this may be a read error. The CDR3 here is CASSEMAGSNRMDF. The CDR3 nucleotides are TGTGCCAGCAGTGAAATGGCGGGAAGTAATCGAATGGATTTT. The chain joins TRBV6-2 or TRBV6-3 to TRBJ2-3; D is possibly TRBD2 (6 bases). The CDR3 is 14 amino acids. Germline V gives CDR1 MNHEY, CDR2 SVGEGT.

The table lists this clonotype with a count of one. The V and J genes are TRBV3-1 and TRBJ1-3; a weak D match, TRBD1 (5 bases). Looked up from germline, CDR1 is LGHDT and CDR2 is YNNKEL (reference sequence). CDR3 length: 15 amino acids. Trimming removed 1 base at V and 2 bases at J, with 9 bases between. CDR3 sequence: CASSQAPGPGNTIYF. CDR3 sequence (DNA): TGTGCCAGCAGCCAAGCTCCGGGACCTGGAAACACCATATATTTT.

This clonotype came up many times. The CDR3 DNA sequence: TGTGCCAGCAGTGCGACAGGGCCCCAGCATTTT. This codes for CASSATGPQHF. J is TRBJ1-5 and V is TRBV2; D is perhaps TRBD1 (6 bases). Trimming stripped 4 bases from V and 9 bases from J, with 7 bases between. Germline CDR1 SNHLY, CDR2 FYNNEI. The length of the CDR3 is 11 residues.

This clonotype was seen ten or more times. J is TRBJ2-7 and V is TRBV11-2; TRBD2 aligns across 7 bases. CDR1 and CDR2 from the germline V gene are SGHAT and FQNNGV. Germline trimming cut 3 bases from V and 2 bases from J; bases unmatched to any gene: 4. CDR3 length equals 14 residues. The CDR3 loop reads CASSLGGSAYEQYF. The CDR3 coding sequence is TGTGCCAGCAGCTTGGGGGGGTCGGCCTACGAGCAGTACTTC.

This clonotype showed up just a few times. The chain couples TRBV28 to TRBJ2-4; 7 nucleotides agree with TRBD1. The V segment lost 6 bases and the J segment 8 bases; nucleotides outside the gene matches: 1. The germline gives CDR1 MDHEN, CDR2 SYDVKM. The CDR3 loop spans 11 amino acids. This CDR3 reads CASRDRYIQYF. CDR3 bases: TGTGCCAGCAGGGACAGGTACATTCAGTACTTC. The whole variable domain, remainder taken from reference TRBV28 and TRBJ2-4, is DVKVTQSSRYLVKRTGEKVFLECVQDMDHENMFWYRQDPGLGLRLIYFSYDVKMKEKGDIPEGYSVSREKKERFSLILESASTNQTSMYLCASRDRYIQYFGAGTRLSVL.

This clonotype was seen many times. This chain joins TRBV10-3 and TRBJ1-4; TRBD1 aligns across 9 bases. The ends lost 4 bases at V and 4 bases at J; junction bases unmatched: 10. From germline, CDR1 is ENHRY and CDR2 SYGVKD. CDR3 size: 17 residues. As DNA, the CDR3 is TGTGCCATCAGTGCGGGACAGGGAGAACCTTTTAATGAAAAACTGTTTTTT. It codes for CAISAGQGEPFNEKLFF.